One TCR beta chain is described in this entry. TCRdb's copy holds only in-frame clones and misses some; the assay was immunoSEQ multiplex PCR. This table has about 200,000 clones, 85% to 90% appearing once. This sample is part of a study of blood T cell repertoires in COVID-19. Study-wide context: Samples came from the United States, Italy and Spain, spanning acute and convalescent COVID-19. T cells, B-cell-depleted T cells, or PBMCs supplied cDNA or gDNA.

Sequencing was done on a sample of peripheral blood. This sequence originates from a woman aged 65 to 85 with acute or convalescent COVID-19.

In DNA, the CDR3 is TGTGCCAGCAGCTTTCCCCACCCTATTCACACTGAAGCTTTCTTT. As protein: CASSFPHPIHTEAFF. V is TRBV5-6 and J is TRBJ1-1; no clear D gene. This CDR3 is built from 15 residues. Trimming took 2 bases from V and 3 from J, leaving 14 bases between them. Germline V gives CDR1 SGHDT, CDR2 YYEEEE.